Each of the 23 T cell receptor beta chains below was sequenced from the same sample in a study of blood T cells in healthy people across ages. With a J-beta primer mix and a sample-barcoded 5' primer, a second PCR ran 7 to 11 cycles. TCRdb used MiXCR to reprocess the 5' RACE reads, holding one entry per CDR3 protein. The table has hundreds of thousands of distinct CDR3 sequences, roughly 60% seen once. The sequenced sample was blood. Receptor source: a man aged 30-40 years in good health.

The CDR3 DNA reads as TGTGCCAGCAGCTCAAGTGGACAGGGCAATGAGCAGTTCTTC. It is translated as CASSSSGQGNEQFF. This chain connects TRBV7-2 to TRBJ2-1, with TRBD1 matching over 8 bases. The germline CDR1 and CDR2 sequences are SGHTA and FQGNSA. This CDR3 region has 14 residues. Trimming removed 4 bases from V and 6 bases from J; junction bases left unmatched: 5.

This clonotype was recorded only once. This sequence joins TRBV29-1 and TRBJ1-4; D possibly corresponds to TRBD1 (5 bases). The germline CDR1 and CDR2 sequences are SQVTM and ANQGSEA. Between the trimmed V and J ends, which lost 3 bases and 6 bases, there was a span of 11 bases. CDR3 length: 13 amino acids. In nucleotides, the CDR3 is TGCAGCGTTGAGGGACGGAAGGATGAAAAACTGTTTTTT. Translation: CSVEGRKDEKLFF. Looking up the rest from reference TRBV29-1 and TRBJ1-4 gives the full variable domain: SAVISQKPSRDICQRGTSLTIQCQVDSQVTMMFWYRQQPGQSLTLIATANQGSEATYESGFVIDKFPISRPNLTFSTLTVSNMSPEDSSIYLCSVEGRKDEKLFFGSGTQLSVL.

The chain joins TRBV6-4 to TRBJ2-3; D possibly corresponds to TRBD2 (5 bases). The length of the CDR3 is 14 residues. Germline lookup yields CDR1 MRHNA and CDR2 SNTAGT. Trimming removed 6 bases at V and 4 bases at J, with 14 bases between. CDR3: CASRGREIPDTQYF. In DNA, the CDR3 is TGTGCCAGCAGAGGACGGGAAATCCCAGATACGCAGTATTTT.

The gene calls are TRBV25-1 and TRBJ2-7; 8 bases agree with TRBD2. The CDR3 spans 15 residues. Germline V gene data show CDR1 as MGHDK and CDR2 as SYGVNS. V gave up 3 bases and J gave up 3 bases; unmatched junction bases: 7. The CDR3 loop reads CASSEGDLAGYEQYF. The CDR3 coding sequence is TGTGCCAGCAGTGAGGGGGACCTAGCGGGCTACGAGCAGTACTTC.

J is TRBJ1-6 and V is TRBV7-3; the match to TRBD1 covers 8 bases. CDR1 is SGHTA, CDR2 FQGTGA, per germline. After removal of 4 bases from V and 9 bases from J, the junction contained 5 bases not matched to a gene. This CDR3 is built from 14 residues. The DNA for the CDR3 is TGTGCCAGCAGCTCCGGACAGGGAGTTTCACCCCTCCACTTT. It specifies CASSSGQGVSPLHF.

The chain employs TRBV27 and TRBJ2-7, with D perhaps TRBD2 (5 bases). TRBJ2-5 matches the DNA end more closely, so the J call is doubtful. The CDR3 sequence is 16 residues long. The germline V gene encodes CDR1 MNHEY and CDR2 SMNVEV (reference sequence). As DNA, the CDR3 is TGTGCCAGCAGTTTACTCGACCCTAGCAGACGAGAGACCCAGTACTTC. Translation: CASSLLDPSRRETQYF.

This clonotype occurred a few times. This sequence joins TRBV7-2 and TRBJ2-1, with 7 bases identical to TRBD1. Trimming at V came to 4 bases and at J to 6 bases, leaving 9 bases not matched to a gene. The CDR3 length is 15 residues. Germline-derived CDR1 and CDR2 are SGHTA and FQGNSA. CDR3 in DNA: TGTGCCAGCAGCTCGGGACAGAGCCTTCTCAATGAGCAGTTCTTC. It is translated as CASSSGQSLLNEQFF.

The chain couples TRBV5-1 to TRBJ1-2; possible D gene TRBD1, 5 bases. This CDR3 is 15 amino acids long. Trimming removed 4 bases from V and 7 bases from J, with 20 bases in between. Germline V gene data show CDR1 as SGHRS and CDR2 as YFSETQ. The DNA of the CDR3 is TGCGCCAGCAGCCGAGAATACAGGAAAACCGGTGGCTACACCTTC. Translating gives CASSREYRKTGGYTF. The complete variable domain, with remaining parts taken from reference TRBV5-1 and TRBJ1-2, reads KAGVTQTPRYLIKTRGQQVTLSCSPISGHRSVSWYQQTPGQGLQFLFEYFSETQRNKGNFPGRFSGRQFSNSRSEMNVSTLELGDSALYLCASSREYRKTGGYTFGSGTRLTVV.

The chain uses TRBV5-6 and TRBJ1-6, with D maybe TRBD1 (6 bases). This CDR3 has 17 amino acids. Germline V lookup: CDR1 SGHDT, CDR2 YYEEEE. The V end lost 2 bases, the J end lost 0 bases, and 12 bases lay between the germline ends. Here the CDR3 reads CASSFMDSRSYNSPLHF. Here the CDR3 DNA reads TGTGCCAGCAGCTTCATGGACAGCCGCTCCTATAATTCACCCCTCCACTTT.

The J gene is TRBJ2-7, the V gene TRBV4-2; 9 bases line up with TRBD2. The CDR3 extends over 17 amino acids. J was trimmed by 2 bases and V by 2 bases; bases with no gene match: 10. Germline V gives CDR1 LGHNA, CDR2 YNFKEQ. CDR3 amino acids: CASSQPGAGGLTYEQYF. CDR3 DNA: TGTGCCAGCAGCCAACCCGGAGCGGGGGGTCTTACCTACGAGCAGTACTTC.

This clonotype was seen a few times. This sequence joins TRBV12-3 or TRBV12-4 and TRBJ1-5, with D tentatively TRBD1 (6 bases). Trimming cost V 6 bases and J 2 bases, with 14 bases left between them. The CDR3 runs to 15 residues. CDR3 DNA: TGTGCCAGCAGGTGGGGGCCGCAGGGCAATCAGCCCCAGCATTTT. Its protein product is CASRWGPQGNQPQHF.

The CDR3 DNA sequence: TGTGCCAGCAGTTTAGGAGACCGATACAATGAGCAGTTCTTC. It codes for CASSLGDRYNEQFF. The V and J genes are TRBV27 and TRBJ2-1, with unresolved D. Germline CDR1 is MNHEY and CDR2 is SMNVEV (reference sequence). The CDR3 consists of 14 residues. V shed 2 bases and J shed 4 bases, with 9 bases lying between them.

This clonotype was seen repeatedly, ten times or more. This chain uses TRBV6-2 or TRBV6-3 with TRBJ2-7; D not resolved. Deletions cut 6 bases from V and 5 bases from J, with 11 bases between. Germline-derived CDR1 and CDR2 are MNHEY and SVGEGT. The length of the CDR3 is 12 residues. CDR3 nucleotides: TGTGCCAGCAGACCGACAACGCACGAGCAGTACTTC. It codes for CASRPTTHEQYF.

The rearrangement links TRBV7-9 to TRBJ1-2; D is undetermined. With 7 bases removed from V and 2 bases from J, the gap between germline ends came to 11 bases. Germline lookup yields CDR1 SEHNR and CDR2 FQNEAQ (reference sequence). The CDR3 covers 13 residues. The chain's CDR3 is CASNSPNNYGYTF. The CDR3 nucleotides are TGTGCCAGCAACTCACCCAACAACTATGGCTACACCTTC.

This clonotype appeared a few times. Germline and junction disagree at one end, which may indicate a read error. V is TRBV7-2 and J is TRBJ2-7, with D possibly being TRBD1 (5 bases). The CDR3 runs to 14 residues. Germline-derived CDR1 and CDR2 are SGHTA and FQGNSA. The CDR3 is CASSLVQGSYEQYF. For the CDR3, the DNA is TGTGCCAGCAGTTTAGTTCAGGGTAGCTACGAGCAGTACTTC.

This clonotype was seen a few times. This chain links TRBV7-2 with TRBJ2-7; TRBD2 might be the D (5 bases). This CDR3 spans 15 amino acids. The V and J ends lost 3 bases and 2 bases respectively, with 14 bases between them. Germline lookup yields CDR1 SGHTA and CDR2 FQGNSA. The CDR3 spells CASSLRVSEAYEQYF. The CDR3 DNA follows: TGTGCCAGCAGCTTGAGGGTTTCAGAAGCCTACGAGCAGTACTTC. Filled out from reference TRBV7-2 and TRBJ2-7, the complete variable domain reads GAGVSQSPSNKVTEKGKDVELRCDPISGHTALYWYRQSLGQGLEFLIYFQGNSAPDKSGLPSDRFSAERTGGSVSTLTIQRTQQEDSAVYLCASSLRVSEAYEQYFGPGTRLTVT.

This chain links TRBV29-1 with TRBJ1-5; D gene unclear. Germline-derived CDR1 and CDR2 are SQVTM and ANQGSEA. V was trimmed by 7 bases and J by 3 bases, leaving 13 bases between them. This CDR3 has 13 amino acids. The chain's CDR3 is CSAWGGDNQPQHF. The CDR3 DNA follows: TGCAGCGCATGGGGAGGCGACAATCAGCCCCAGCATTTT.

This clonotype was counted many times. A junction end diverges from the germline sequence, so it may reflect a read error. The genes are TRBV4-3 and TRBJ1-2; 9 bases line up with TRBD1. The CDR3 consists of 13 residues. Germline CDR1 reads LGHNA; CDR2 reads YSLEER. The CDR3: CASSQGQGGGYTF. CDR3 bases: TGTGCCAGCAGCCAGGGACAGGGAGGTGGCTACACCTTC.

The sample holds a few counts of this clonotype. The chain combines TRBV7-2 with TRBJ1-5; tentative D call: TRBD1 (5 bases). Germline values: CDR1 SGHTA, CDR2 FQGNSA. This CDR3 contains 14 residues. V was clipped by 4 bases and J by 4 bases, with 11 bases between them. CDR3 in amino acids: CASSSRQGNQPQHF. The CDR3, as DNA: TGTGCCAGCAGCTCGAGGCAGGGAAATCAGCCCCAGCATTTT.

The chain is built from TRBV30 and TRBJ1-2; D might be TRBD1 (5 bases). Germline CDR1 is GTSNPN and CDR2 is SVGIG (reference sequence). The CDR3 extends over 12 amino acids. Trimming took 1 base from V and 4 from J, leaving 7 bases between them. CDR3 sequence (DNA): TGTGCCTGGAGTGGGGGCAGCTATGGCTACACCTTC. Translating it yields CAWSGGSYGYTF.

The chain has TRBV6-1 and TRBJ2-5; D possibly uses TRBD1 or TRBD2 (5 bases each). There are 17 residues in the CDR3. V was trimmed by 6 bases and J by 5 bases, leaving 25 bases between them. Germline CDR1 reads MNHNS; CDR2 reads SASEGT. The CDR3 loop is CASRHRDRTGGRETQYF. The CDR3 DNA is TGTGCCAGCAGACATAGGGACCGGACCGGCGGACGTGAGACCCAGTACTTC.

This chain uses TRBV9 with TRBJ2-6; D possibly corresponds to TRBD1 (6 bases). Per the germline V gene, CDR1 is SGDLS and CDR2 is YYNGEE. This CDR3 comprises 18 residues. Trimming removed 0 bases at V and 2 bases at J, with 15 bases between. CDR3 loop: CASSVGDIGVPGANVLTF. The CDR3 nucleotides are TGTGCCAGCAGCGTAGGGGACATCGGAGTACCTGGGGCCAACGTCCTGACTTTC.

On this clonotype itself: Germline and junction disagree at one end, which may indicate a read error. The chain employs TRBV28 and TRBJ1-4; D might be TRBD1 (5 bases). The germline CDR1 and CDR2 sequences are MDHEN and SYDVKM. The CDR3 totals 13 residues. The DNA of the CDR3 is TGTGCCACTTCGGGTGGGACTAATGAAAAGCTGTTTTTT. This sequence encodes CATSGGTNEKLFF.